The 27 T cell receptor beta chains in this list originate from one sample, sequenced in a study of cytomegalovirus exposure and HLA in healthy donors. The PCR employed 60 Vbeta primers together with 13 Jbeta primers. Measured with immunoSEQ multiplex PCR; TCRdb has only the in-frame clones, and not every one. Here the sample spans more than 110,000 clones, more than 60% being singletons. Sequencing was performed on PBMCs. The receptors were gathered from a woman in her forties or fifties in good health and CMV-seropositive.

The chain recombines TRBV5-5 with TRBJ2-1; tentatively, D is TRBD2 (6 bases). The CDR3 consists of 15 residues. The germline gives CDR1 SGHKS, CDR2 YYEKEE (reference sequence). V lost 7 bases, J lost 4 bases, and 18 bases lay in between. The CDR3 here is CASFSPGLIYNEQFF. CDR3 nucleotides: TGTGCCAGCTTCAGCCCGGGACTGATTTACAATGAGCAGTTCTTC.

This clone showed up many times. The chain links TRBV5-1 to TRBJ2-6; 11 bases map to TRBD1. The CDR3 loop spans 16 amino acids. Germline V gene sequence: CDR1 SGHRS, CDR2 YFSETQ. With V trimmed by 3 bases and J by 3 bases, 2 bases remained unmatched. As DNA, the CDR3 is TGCGCCAGCAGCTGGACAGGGGGCGGTGGGGCCAACGTCCTGACTTTC. Translating it yields CASSWTGGGGANVLTF.

The chain combines TRBV18 with TRBJ1-1, with TRBD1 as a possible D gene (5 bases). Germline values: CDR1 KGHSH, CDR2 LQKENI. This CDR3 contains 14 residues. Trimming pared 5 bases from V and 1 base from J, leaving 11 bases between. In DNA, the CDR3 is TGTGCCAGCTCAGCGGGACTGTCGAACACTGAAGCTTTCTTT. It codes for CASSAGLSNTEAFF.

This chain connects TRBV13 to TRBJ2-7; 10 bases are shared with TRBD2. The CDR3 length is 18 residues. Per the germline V gene, CDR1 is PRHDT and CDR2 is FYEKMQ (reference sequence). Germline trimming cut 4 bases from V and 0 bases from J; bases unmatched to any gene: 12. CDR3 nucleotide sequence: TGTGCCAGCAGCTCCGTAGCGGGGGGCCATGAAAGCTCCTACGAGCAGTACTTC. It yields the protein CASSSVAGGHESSYEQYF. Full variable domain (rest looked up from reference TRBV13 and TRBJ2-7): AAGVIQSPRHLIKEKRETATLKCYPIPRHDTVYWYQQGPGQDPQFLISFYEKMQSDKGSIPDRFSAQQFSDYHSELNMSSLELGDSALYFCASSSVAGGHESSYEQYFGPGTRLTVT.

For this clone: One end of the junction varies from germline; a read error may be responsible. The V call is TRBV7-7, the J call TRBJ2-5; D is perhaps TRBD2 (5 bases). The CDR3 has 14 amino acids. Germline CDR1 is SSHAT and CDR2 is FNYEAQ (reference sequence). CDR3: CASTPYRGQETQYF. CDR3 DNA sequence: TGTGCTAGCACCCCCTATCGGGGACAAGAGACCCAGTACTTC.

The rearrangement links TRBV5-6 to TRBJ1-2; tentatively, D is TRBD1 (6 bases). The CDR3 totals 14 residues. The V and J ends lost 3 bases and 4 bases respectively, with 13 bases between them. Germline assignment: CDR1 SGHDT and CDR2 YYEEEE. CDR3 amino acids: CASSSGGAGYGYTF. The DNA for the CDR3 is TGTGCCAGCAGCTCCGGGGGGGCAGGCTATGGCTACACCTTC.

J is TRBJ1-1 and V is TRBV6-5; D is uncertain. Germline V gene data show CDR1 as MNHEY and CDR2 as SVGAGI. V was pared by 5 bases and J by 4 bases, with 17 bases between. This CDR3 region has 15 residues. The CDR3 sequence: CASSTLSRAGTEAFF. CDR3 in DNA: TGTGCCAGCAGTACCCTATCGAGGGCTGGCACTGAAGCTTTCTTT.

The rearrangement links TRBV12-5 to TRBJ1-3; D remains unclear. This CDR3 contains 16 residues. Trimming removed 0 bases from V and 4 bases from J, with 13 bases in between. Germline V gene sequence: CDR1 LGHNT, CDR2 FRNRAP. Here the CDR3 DNA reads TGTGCTAGTGGTTTGGTACTAGGGCAATCCGGAAACACCATATATTTT. Amino acids: CASGLVLGQSGNTIYF. The whole variable domain, remainder taken from reference TRBV12-5 and TRBJ1-3, is DARVTQTPRHKVTEMGQEVTMRCQPILGHNTVFWYRQTMMQGLELLAYFRNRAPLDDSGMPKDRFSAEMPDATLATLKIQPSEPRDSAVYFCASGLVLGQSGNTIYFGEGSWLTVV.

The V and J genes are TRBV28 and TRBJ2-1; 7 nucleotides line up with TRBD2. The CDR3 runs 14 residues. Per the germline V gene, CDR1 is MDHEN and CDR2 is SYDVKM. The V and J ends lost 6 bases and 9 bases, in that order; junction bases with no gene match: 11. CDR3 in amino acids: CASREAGLWGEQFF. In DNA, the CDR3 is TGTGCCAGCAGGGAAGCGGGGCTGTGGGGTGAGCAGTTCTTC.

The chain couples TRBV28 to TRBJ2-3; a weak D match, TRBD1 (6 bases). The V gene lost 5 bases and the J gene lost 4 bases, with 10 bases spanning the gap. The CDR3 runs to 13 residues. The germline gives CDR1 MDHEN, CDR2 SYDVKM. CDR3 in DNA: TGTGCCAGCAGTGGGGGCCTCGCAGATACGCAGTATTTT. Translated: CASSGGLADTQYF.

The DNA for the CDR3 is TGCGCCAGCAGCTTGGGGGGCGAGGATTCACCCCTCCACTTT. It codes for CASSLGGEDSPLHF. The V gene is TRBV5-1, the J gene TRBJ1-6; D is possibly TRBD1 (5 bases). The CDR3 runs to 14 residues. Trimming took 0 bases from V and 8 from J, leaving 9 bases between them. The V gene's germline CDR1 is SGHRS and CDR2 YFSETQ. The full variable domain, in which reference TRBV5-1 and TRBJ1-6 provide the parts outside the CDR3, is KAGVTQTPRYLIKTRGQQVTLSCSPISGHRSVSWYQQTPGQGLQFLFEYFSETQRNKGNFPGRFSGRQFSNSRSEMNVSTLELGDSALYLCASSLGGEDSPLHFGNGTRLTVT.

This chain joins TRBV5-1 and TRBJ2-3; TRBD1 might be the D (5 bases). CDR1 and CDR2 from the germline V gene are SGHRS and YFSETQ. The ends were cut back, 0 bases at V and 0 bases at J, with 8 bases in the middle. CDR3 length: 15 residues. The chain's CDR3 is CASSLDRRSTDTQYF. The CDR3 DNA reads TGCGCCAGCAGCTTGGACAGGAGAAGCACAGATACGCAGTATTTT.

The gene calls are TRBV5-1 and TRBJ2-1; 11 bases match TRBD2. This CDR3 is built from 14 residues. After removal of 4 bases from V and 7 bases from J, the junction contained 4 bases not matched to a gene. Germline-derived CDR1 and CDR2 are SGHRS and YFSETQ. The CDR3 nucleotides read TGCGCCAGCAGCAATAGCGGGGGGGGGAATGAGCAGTTCTTC. It specifies CASSNSGGGNEQFF.

The DNA for the CDR3 is TGTGCCAGTAGTATAGGGGGAGTCGGGCCAGGAGATACGCAGTATTTT. Residues: CASSIGGVGPGDTQYF. The V call is TRBV19, the J call TRBJ2-3, with D perhaps TRBD2 (5 bases). This CDR3 has 16 amino acids. With 1 base removed from V and 5 bases from J, the gap between germline ends came to 16 bases. Per the germline V gene, CDR1 is LNHDA and CDR2 is SQIVND (reference sequence).

V usage is TRBV5-1 and J usage is TRBJ2-3; the match to TRBD2 covers 14 bases. The trim removed 2 bases at V and 4 bases at J, leaving 15 bases unmatched. Germline lookup yields CDR1 SGHRS and CDR2 YFSETQ. The CDR3 contains 20 residues. The CDR3 region is CASSFYRDRGLAGVSDTQYF. The CDR3, as DNA: TGCGCCAGCAGCTTTTATCGGGACAGGGGACTAGCGGGGGTCTCAGATACGCAGTATTTT.

This clone appeared a single time. V and J are TRBV28 and TRBJ2-5; D is perhaps TRBD2 (7 bases). The CDR3 is 14 amino acids. Germline V gene sequence: CDR1 MDHEN, CDR2 SYDVKM. Trimming left V 6 bases short and J 2 bases short, with 13 bases between. The CDR3 spells CASRGGGVQETQYF. In DNA, the CDR3 is TGTGCCAGCAGGGGCGGGGGCGTACAAGAGACCCAGTACTTC.

The gene calls are TRBV5-1 and TRBJ2-3, with 7 positions matching TRBD2. The V gene end was trimmed by 4 bases and the J gene end by 5 bases; junction bases not matched to a gene: 1. The CDR3 runs 12 residues. Germline lookup yields CDR1 SGHRS and CDR2 YFSETQ. CDR3 nucleotide sequence: TGCGCCAGCAGCAGCGGGGTAGATACGCAGTATTTT. Translation gives CASSSGVDTQYF. The full variable domain, rest sourced from reference TRBV5-1 and TRBJ2-3, is KAGVTQTPRYLIKTRGQQVTLSCSPISGHRSVSWYQQTPGQGLQFLFEYFSETQRNKGNFPGRFSGRQFSNSRSEMNVSTLELGDSALYLCASSSGVDTQYFGPGTRLTVL.

The genes are TRBV19 and TRBJ1-1; tentatively, D is TRBD1 (5 bases). Germline V gene data show CDR1 as LNHDA and CDR2 as SQIVND (reference sequence). The V end lost 4 bases, the J end lost 3 bases, and 15 bases lay between the germline ends. The CDR3 consists of 15 residues. The chain's CDR3 is CASSKSGNRDTEAFF. CDR3 in DNA: TGTGCCAGTAGTAAGTCAGGGAATAGGGACACTGAAGCTTTCTTT.

The chain carries TRBV30 and TRBJ1-2; tentative D call: TRBD1 (5 bases). This CDR3 has 15 amino acids. With 0 bases removed from V and 8 bases from J, the gap between germline ends came to 19 bases. Germline V gene lookup returns CDR1 GTSNPN and CDR2 SVGIG (reference sequence). CDR3 amino acids: CAWSVGGIGRGGYTF. CDR3 bases: TGTGCCTGGAGTGTCGGTGGAATCGGGCGGGGCGGCTACACCTTC.

V and J are TRBV5-1 and TRBJ1-2, with 10 bases that match TRBD1. The germline V gene encodes CDR1 SGHRS and CDR2 YFSETQ. Trimming took 4 bases from V and 6 from J; bases not matched to a gene: 3. This CDR3 is built from 13 residues. CDR3 sequence (DNA): TGCGCCAGCAGCCAAGGACAGGGGGATGGCTACACCTTC. Its translation is CASSQGQGDGYTF. The full variable domain, its missing parts supplied by reference TRBV5-1 and TRBJ1-2, is KAGVTQTPRYLIKTRGQQVTLSCSPISGHRSVSWYQQTPGQGLQFLFEYFSETQRNKGNFPGRFSGRQFSNSRSEMNVSTLELGDSALYLCASSQGQGDGYTFGSGTRLTVV.

The chain combines TRBV2 with TRBJ2-7; the D gene is possibly TRBD1 (6 bases). V lost 4 bases and J 3 bases, leaving 13 bases between the germline ends. The CDR3 runs 14 residues. From germline, CDR1 is SNHLY and CDR2 FYNNEI. CDR3 residues: CASSGSGAVYEQYF. CDR3 nucleotide sequence: TGTGCCAGCAGTGGATCAGGGGCCGTCTACGAGCAGTACTTC.

CDR3 DNA sequence: TGTGCCAGCAGCGTGGCCAACTACAATGAGCAGTTCTTC. Translating it yields CASSVANYNEQFF. This chain links TRBV9 with TRBJ2-1; no firm D call. Germline V lookup: CDR1 SGDLS, CDR2 YYNGEE. The CDR3 contains 13 residues. Trimming took off 2 bases at V and 3 bases at J, with 6 bases between the two ends.

This clone was seen a few times. The rearrangement uses TRBV2 and TRBJ1-6; D unclear. The CDR3 loop spans 15 amino acids. Germline V CDR1 and CDR2: SNHLY, FYNNEI. Trimming pared 5 bases from V and 5 bases from J, leaving 13 bases between. This CDR3 is CASSMEVSNNSPLHF. DNA for the CDR3: TGTGCCAGCAGTATGGAGGTTTCCAATAATTCACCCCTCCACTTT.

This chain joins TRBV7-2 and TRBJ2-5; 9 nucleotides agree with TRBD1. V gave up 0 bases and J gave up 1 base; unmatched junction bases: 12. The CDR3 consists of 19 residues. Germline CDR1 is SGHTA and CDR2 is FQGNSA. CDR3 loop: CASSLALTGGGLSQETQYF. CDR3 sequence (DNA): TGTGCCAGCAGCTTAGCGCTCACAGGGGGCGGCCTAAGCCAAGAGACCCAGTACTTC.

The V and J genes are TRBV5-4 and TRBJ2-3; 9 bases fit TRBD2. V lost 4 bases, J lost 8 bases, and 5 bases stayed unmatched. Germline-derived CDR1 and CDR2 are SGHNT and YYREEE (reference sequence). This CDR3 has 13 amino acids. In DNA form, the CDR3 reads TGTGCCAGCAGCCCGGTAGCGGGGGTTACGCAGTATTTT. This gives the protein CASSPVAGVTQYF.

This clone occurred a few times. The rearrangement links TRBV18 to TRBJ1-3; TRBD1 is a possible D gene (5 bases). Trimming shortened V by 3 bases and J by 3 bases, and 21 bases separated the two germline ends. Germline CDR1 KGHSH, CDR2 LQKENI. The length of the CDR3 is 18 residues. The CDR3 bases are TGTGCCAGCTCACCCCCGGGGGGAGCAGGAGGCAGTGGAAACACCATATATTTT. Its translation is CASSPPGGAGGSGNTIYF.

CDR3 in amino acids: CASNQGNGLAGDNEQFF. CDR3 in DNA: TGTGCCAGCAACCAAGGAAACGGACTAGCGGGGGACAATGAGCAGTTCTTC. J is TRBJ2-1 and V is TRBV13, with 13 nucleotides matching TRBD2. Germline trimming cut 7 bases from V and 5 bases from J; bases unmatched to any gene: 11. The germline V gene encodes CDR1 PRHDT and CDR2 FYEKMQ (reference sequence). There are 17 residues in the CDR3. Together with reference TRBV13 and TRBJ2-1, the CDR3 gives the full variable domain: AAGVIQSPRHLIKEKRETATLKCYPIPRHDTVYWYQQGPGQDPQFLISFYEKMQSDKGSIPDRFSAQQFSDYHSELNMSSLELGDSALYFCASNQGNGLAGDNEQFFGPGTRLTVL.